This TCR beta chain was captured by sequencing in a study of T-cell reconstitution after alpha-beta-depleted transplantation in children. The CDR3 totals 18 residues. V shed 5 bases, J shed 4 bases, and the junction held 20 bases outside the gene matches. Germline CDR1 and CDR2: DFQATT and SNEGSKA (reference sequence). The TCRbeta library was prepared with unique molecular identifiers. Each CDR3 protein is one row after TCRdb ran MiXCR on the PCR reads. The table shows 330,000 or so distinct CDR3 sequences, with approximately 10% occurring only once. The source was PBMCs from the stem cell graft donor, collected from the stem cell graft. The sequence was obtained from a human donor who donated a stem cell graft to a child with acute lymphoblastic leukemia. The chain couples TRBV20-1 to TRBJ1-5; 7 nucleotides agree with TRBD1. The DNA of the CDR3 is TGCAGTGCTCCGGCCTGGCGGACAGGCCACTCCCTTAATCAGCCCCAGCATTTT. Translation gives CSAPAWRTGHSLNQPQHF.